Here is one TCR beta chain with its context. This clonotype was seen a few times. Its binding antigen is unknown. No base quality values were provided; no much bigger clone lies one nucleotide off. This entry is derived from a study of CD8 T cells in ankylosing spondylitis (dated by TCRdb to 2016 to 2017). About the investigation overall: The study profiled T cell receptor beta repertoires in healthy donors and ankylosing spondylitis patients to find disease-linked TCR variants. Peripheral blood samples were taken, and synovial fluid was additionally collected from ankylosing spondylitis patients. The whole study cohort included roughly 110 healthy donors and 25 ankylosing spondylitis patients.

The sequencing machine was an Illumina HiSeq 2500. Quantitative 5'-RACE with molecular barcodes was the method used to prepare the TCR beta libraries. The study's processing was this. A new computational method, built on a probabilistic model of VDJ rearrangement, was used to identify disease-linked TCR variants. TCRdb handled the public reads itself, with Q25 trimming in fastp and clone calling in MiXCR, and kept productive beta chains. CDR3 protein sequences are deduplicated, and each keeps its most common genes and DNA. In this record, the V and J calls reflect TCRdb's handling and not the investigators' own analysis. The sample yields around 340,000 distinct CDR3 sequences; approximately 22% were counted once. The ten largest clones take up about 12% of the sample. The CDR3 runs 13 amino acids, cysteine and phenylalanine included. Only CDR3 DNA is held: 39 bases, read in frame from base 1. Ends trimmed: V by 5 bases, J by 6 bases; bases unmatched to a gene: 6.

What the work shows at the level of the full study, not this receptor alone: A CD8+ phenotype was shown by the disease-linked clones, which were found at relatively low frequencies in peripheral blood. Blood from ankylosing spondylitis patients appeared to be characterized by a TCR beta motif made up of several highly homologous amino acid variants. Some motif variants had previously been reported in the synovial fluid and blood of reactive arthritis patients, which suggests shared mechanisms of disease initiation. Significant enrichment of the disease-linked clones was reported in matched synovial fluid samples from ankylosing spondylitis patients.

The sequence derives from a male donor with ankylosing spondylitis or in good health (not recorded which). The sequence links TRBV12-3 or TRBV12-4 to TRBJ2-7, with 8 bases aligning to TRBD2. What was sequenced was blood, either unsorted or a sorted T cell fraction (not recorded which). The bases are TGTGCCAGCAGTGCAGGACTAGCCAGCGAGCAGTACTTC. It translates as CASSAGLASEQYF.